This entry concerns a single T cell receptor (beta chain). Its antigen is unidentified. This sample was taken from a study of post-analysis software for immune sequencing data. Study in general: The cohort encompassed relapsing-remitting, secondary progressive and progressive-relapsing multiple sclerosis disease courses. Study outcomes and limitations: Roughly five TRBV segments appeared more often in patients than in controls, and TRBV5-6, TRBV5-1 and TRBV20-1 were among these. People with multiple sclerosis had a significantly lower normalized Chao1 diversity than controls did. Strong co-clustering by F measure was evident for samples that had been prepared in the same batch.

Germline V gene data show CDR1 as ENHRY and CDR2 as SYGVKD. The CDR3 length is 16 residues. V gave up 2 bases and J gave up 4 bases, with 16 bases separating them. Unique molecular identifiers tagged the TCR beta cDNA libraries. About 500,000 cDNA molecules were obtained per 1 to 10 million input T cells. TCRdb re-called the PCR reads with MiXCR, one entry per CDR3 protein. Of some 700,000 distinct CDR3 sequences in the sample, 55% to 60% were seen once. Material for sequencing was blood. The chain employs TRBV10-3 and TRBJ2-3; D gene unclear. The TCR comes from a girl under 10 years old with multiple sclerosis. CDR3 in amino acids: CAISEVRPPRPDTQYF. The CDR3 nucleotides are TGTGCCATCAGTGAGGTTAGGCCCCCAAGACCAGATACGCAGTATTTT.